This T cell receptor beta chain emerged from a study of blood T cell repertoires in COVID-19. The protocol was immunoSEQ multiplex PCR, while the TCRdb copy is restricted to in-frame clones and leaves out a portion. The table lists about 220,000 clones, approximately 90% of them singletons. CDR3 length: 15 residues. Between the trimmed V and J ends, which lost 0 bases and 5 bases, there was a span of 13 bases. From germline, CDR1 is MNHNS and CDR2 SASEGT. The rearrangement joins TRBV6-1 to TRBJ2-5, with a tentative D call TRBD1 (5 bases). This receptor was identified in a woman younger than 35 in a cohort exposed to, infected with or recovered from COVID-19 (not recorded which). The sample was PBMCs or T cells enriched from blood (not recorded which). This CDR3 is CASSEAQGAGETQYF. The CDR3 DNA is TGTGCCAGCAGTGAAGCGCAAGGGGCAGGGGAGACCCAGTACTTC.